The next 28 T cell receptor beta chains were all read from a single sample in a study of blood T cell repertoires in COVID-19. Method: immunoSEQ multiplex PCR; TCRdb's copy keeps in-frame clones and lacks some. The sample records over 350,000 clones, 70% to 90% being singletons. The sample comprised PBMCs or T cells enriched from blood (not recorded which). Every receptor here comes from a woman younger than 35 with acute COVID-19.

The CDR3, as DNA: TGTGCCAGCAGCTCAACTAGGACTCTTCAGTACTTC. It translates to CASSSTRTLQYF. V usage is TRBV3-1 (or the pseudogene TRBV3-2) and J usage is TRBJ2-7; a weak D match, TRBD2 (5 bases). Germline V gene sequence: CDR1 LGHDT, CDR2 YNNKEL (reference sequence). V lost 5 bases and J lost 10, with 15 bases in between. This CDR3 region has 12 residues.

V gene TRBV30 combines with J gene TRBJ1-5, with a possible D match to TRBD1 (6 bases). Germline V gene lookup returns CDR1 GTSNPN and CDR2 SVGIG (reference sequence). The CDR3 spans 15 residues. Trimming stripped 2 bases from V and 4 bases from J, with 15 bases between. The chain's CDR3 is CAWSFPGTRNQPQHF. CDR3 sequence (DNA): TGTGCCTGGAGTTTCCCCGGGACAAGGAATCAGCCCCAGCATTTT.

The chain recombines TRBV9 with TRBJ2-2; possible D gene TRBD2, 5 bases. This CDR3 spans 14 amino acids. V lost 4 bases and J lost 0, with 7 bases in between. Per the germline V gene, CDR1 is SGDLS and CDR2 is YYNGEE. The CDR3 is CASSSRANTGELFF. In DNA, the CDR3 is TGTGCCAGCAGCTCGCGGGCGAACACCGGGGAGCTGTTTTTT.

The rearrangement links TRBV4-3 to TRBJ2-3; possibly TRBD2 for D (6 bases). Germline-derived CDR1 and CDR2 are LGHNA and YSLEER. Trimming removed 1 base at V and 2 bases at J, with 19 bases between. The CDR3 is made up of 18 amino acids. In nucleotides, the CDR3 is TGCGCCAGCAGCCAAGGGGGGGTTCGGACGGACCTCACAGATACGCAGTATTTT. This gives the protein CASSQGGVRTDLTDTQYF.

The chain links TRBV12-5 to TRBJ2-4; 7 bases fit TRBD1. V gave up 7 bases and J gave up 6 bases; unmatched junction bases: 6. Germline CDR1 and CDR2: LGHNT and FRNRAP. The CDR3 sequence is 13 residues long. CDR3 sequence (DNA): TGTGCTAGTGCAACAGGGGAAGGAAACATTCAGTACTTC. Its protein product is CASATGEGNIQYF. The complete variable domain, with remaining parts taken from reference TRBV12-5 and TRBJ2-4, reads DARVTQTPRHKVTEMGQEVTMRCQPILGHNTVFWYRQTMMQGLELLAYFRNRAPLDDSGMPKDRFSAEMPDATLATLKIQPSEPRDSAVYFCASATGEGNIQYFGAGTRLSVL.

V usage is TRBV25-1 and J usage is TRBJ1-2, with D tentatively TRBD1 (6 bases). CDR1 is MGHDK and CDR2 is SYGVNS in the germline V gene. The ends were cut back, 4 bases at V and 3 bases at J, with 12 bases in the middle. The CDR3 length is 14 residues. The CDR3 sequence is CASSASGVYYGYTF. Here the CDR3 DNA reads TGTGCCAGCAGTGCATCAGGGGTATACTATGGCTACACCTTC.

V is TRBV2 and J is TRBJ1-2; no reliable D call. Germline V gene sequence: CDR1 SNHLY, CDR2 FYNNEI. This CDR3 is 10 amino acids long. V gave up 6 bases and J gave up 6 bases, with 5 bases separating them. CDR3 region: CASRVDGYTF. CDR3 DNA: TGTGCCAGCAGGGTAGATGGCTACACCTTC.

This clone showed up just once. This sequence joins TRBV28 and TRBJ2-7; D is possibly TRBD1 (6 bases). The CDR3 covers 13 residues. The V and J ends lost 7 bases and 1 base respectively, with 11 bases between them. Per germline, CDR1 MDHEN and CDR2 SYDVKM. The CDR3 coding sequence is TGTGCCAGCACCCTGGGACATTCCTACGAGCAGTACTTC. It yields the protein CASTLGHSYEQYF.

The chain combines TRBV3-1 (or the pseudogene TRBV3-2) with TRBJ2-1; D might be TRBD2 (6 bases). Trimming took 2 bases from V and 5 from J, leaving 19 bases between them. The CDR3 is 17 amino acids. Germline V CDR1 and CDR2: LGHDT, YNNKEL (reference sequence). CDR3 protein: CASSQNSGLAPNNEQFF. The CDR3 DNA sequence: TGTGCCAGCAGCCAAAATAGTGGGCTAGCGCCAAACAATGAGCAGTTCTTC.

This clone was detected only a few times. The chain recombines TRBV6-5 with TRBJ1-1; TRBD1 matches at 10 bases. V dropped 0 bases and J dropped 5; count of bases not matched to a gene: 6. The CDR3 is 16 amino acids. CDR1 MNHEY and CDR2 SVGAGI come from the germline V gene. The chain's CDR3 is CASSYSSGTGDTEAFF. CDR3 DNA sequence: TGTGCCAGCAGTTACTCGTCAGGGACAGGGGATACTGAAGCTTTCTTT.

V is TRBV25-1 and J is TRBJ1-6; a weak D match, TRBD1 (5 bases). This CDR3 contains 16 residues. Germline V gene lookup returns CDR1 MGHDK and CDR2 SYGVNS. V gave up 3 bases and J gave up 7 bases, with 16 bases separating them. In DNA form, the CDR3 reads TGTGCCAGCAGTGATGGGCGGGGGGAGGCGAATTCACCCCTCCACTTT. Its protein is CASSDGRGEANSPLHF.

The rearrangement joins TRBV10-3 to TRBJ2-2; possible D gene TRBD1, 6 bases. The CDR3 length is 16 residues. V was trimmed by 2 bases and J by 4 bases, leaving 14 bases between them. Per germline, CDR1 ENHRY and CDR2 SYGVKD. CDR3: CAISEHRVPGTGELFF. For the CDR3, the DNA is TGTGCCATCAGTGAGCACAGGGTGCCGGGCACCGGGGAGCTGTTTTTT.

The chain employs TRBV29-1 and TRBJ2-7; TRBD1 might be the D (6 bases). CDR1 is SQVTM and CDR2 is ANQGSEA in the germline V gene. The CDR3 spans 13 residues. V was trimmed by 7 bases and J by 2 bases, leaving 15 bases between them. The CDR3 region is CSALQDSTYEQYF. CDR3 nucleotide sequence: TGCAGCGCGCTCCAGGACAGCACCTACGAGCAGTACTTC.

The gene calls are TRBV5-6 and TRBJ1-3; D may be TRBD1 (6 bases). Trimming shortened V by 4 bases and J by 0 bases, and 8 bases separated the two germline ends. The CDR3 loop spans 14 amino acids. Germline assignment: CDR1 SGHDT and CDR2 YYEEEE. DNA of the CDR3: TGTGCCAGCAGCGTGGACAGCTCTGGAAACACCATATATTTT. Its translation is CASSVDSSGNTIYF. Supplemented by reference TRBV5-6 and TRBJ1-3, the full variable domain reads DAGVTQSPTHLIKTRGQQVTLRCSPKSGHDTVSWYQQALGQGPQFIFQYYEEEERQRGNFPDRFSGHQFPNYSSELNVNALLLGDSALYLCASSVDSSGNTIYFGEGSWLTVV.

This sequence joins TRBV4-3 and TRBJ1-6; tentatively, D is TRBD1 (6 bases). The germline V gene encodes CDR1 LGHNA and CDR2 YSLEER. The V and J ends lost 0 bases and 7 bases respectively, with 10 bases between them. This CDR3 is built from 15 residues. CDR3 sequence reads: CASSQEGGANSPLHF. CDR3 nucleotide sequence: TGCGCCAGCAGCCAAGAAGGGGGGGCGAATTCACCCCTCCACTTT.

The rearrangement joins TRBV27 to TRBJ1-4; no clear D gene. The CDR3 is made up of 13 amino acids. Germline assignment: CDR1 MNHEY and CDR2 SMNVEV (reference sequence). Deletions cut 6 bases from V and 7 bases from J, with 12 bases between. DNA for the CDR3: TGTGCCAGCAGGCGGGCTTATGGTGAAAAACTGTTTTTT. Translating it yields CASRRAYGEKLFF.

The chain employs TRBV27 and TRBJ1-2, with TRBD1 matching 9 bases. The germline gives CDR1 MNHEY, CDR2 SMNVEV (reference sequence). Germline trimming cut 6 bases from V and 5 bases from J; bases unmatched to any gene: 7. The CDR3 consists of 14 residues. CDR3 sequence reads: CASRPGQGTYGYTF. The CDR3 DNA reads TGTGCCAGCAGACCGGGACAGGGTACTTATGGCTACACCTTC.

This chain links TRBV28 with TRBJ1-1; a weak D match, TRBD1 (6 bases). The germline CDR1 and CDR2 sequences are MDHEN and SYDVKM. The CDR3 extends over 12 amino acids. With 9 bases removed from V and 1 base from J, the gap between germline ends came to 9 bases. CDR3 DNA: TGTGCCAGTTGGGGGCCGAACACTGAAGCTTTCTTT. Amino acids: CASWGPNTEAFF.

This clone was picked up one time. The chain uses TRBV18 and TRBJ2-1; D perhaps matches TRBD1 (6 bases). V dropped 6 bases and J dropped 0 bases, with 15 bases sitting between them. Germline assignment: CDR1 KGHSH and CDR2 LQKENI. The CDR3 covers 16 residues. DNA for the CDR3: TGTGCCAGCTCCCTGGCTACAGGGAGCTCCTACAATGAGCAGTTCTTC. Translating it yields CASSLATGSSYNEQFF.

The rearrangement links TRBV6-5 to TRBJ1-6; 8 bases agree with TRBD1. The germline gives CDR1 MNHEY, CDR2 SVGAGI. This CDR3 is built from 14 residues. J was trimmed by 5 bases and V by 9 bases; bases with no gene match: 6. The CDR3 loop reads CASHTGQDNSPLHF. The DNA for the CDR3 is TGTGCCAGTCATACGGGACAGGATAATTCACCCCTCCACTTT.

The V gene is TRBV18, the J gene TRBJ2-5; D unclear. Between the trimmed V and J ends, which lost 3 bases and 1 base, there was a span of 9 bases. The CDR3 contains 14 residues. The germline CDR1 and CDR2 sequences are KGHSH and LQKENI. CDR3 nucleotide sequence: TGTGCCAGCTCACCGGTAACAGCCCAAGAGACCCAGTACTTC. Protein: CASSPVTAQETQYF.

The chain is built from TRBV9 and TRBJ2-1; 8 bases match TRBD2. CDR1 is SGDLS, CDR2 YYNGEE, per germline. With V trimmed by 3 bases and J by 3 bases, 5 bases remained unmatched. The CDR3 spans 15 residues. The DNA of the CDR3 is TGTGCCAGCAGCGCCAGCGGGAGTAACTACAATGAGCAGTTCTTC. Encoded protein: CASSASGSNYNEQFF.

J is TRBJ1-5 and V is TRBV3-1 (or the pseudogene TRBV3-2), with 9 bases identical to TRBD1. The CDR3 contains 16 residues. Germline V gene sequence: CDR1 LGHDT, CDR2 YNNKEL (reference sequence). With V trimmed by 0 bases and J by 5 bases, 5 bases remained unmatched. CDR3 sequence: CASSQDPGTGHQPQHF. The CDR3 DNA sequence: TGTGCCAGCAGCCAAGACCCCGGGACAGGGCATCAGCCCCAGCATTTT.

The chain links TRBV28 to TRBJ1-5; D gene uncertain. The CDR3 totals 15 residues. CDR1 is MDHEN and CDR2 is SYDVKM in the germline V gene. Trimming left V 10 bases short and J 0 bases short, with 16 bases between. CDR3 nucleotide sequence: TGTGCCACCATAGAGGCGGGTAATAGCAATCAGCCCCAGCATTTT. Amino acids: CATIEAGNSNQPQHF.

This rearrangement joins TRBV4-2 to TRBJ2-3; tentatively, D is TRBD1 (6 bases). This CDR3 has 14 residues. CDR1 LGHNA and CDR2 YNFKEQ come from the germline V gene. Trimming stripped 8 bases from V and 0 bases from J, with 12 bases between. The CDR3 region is CASGSDRSTDTQYF. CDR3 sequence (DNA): TGTGCCAGCGGTTCAGACAGGAGCACAGATACGCAGTATTTT.

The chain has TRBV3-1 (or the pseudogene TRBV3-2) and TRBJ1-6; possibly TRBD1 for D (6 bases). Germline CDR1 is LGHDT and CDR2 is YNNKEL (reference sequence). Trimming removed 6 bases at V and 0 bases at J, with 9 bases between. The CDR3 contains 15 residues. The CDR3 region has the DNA TGTGCCAGCAGAATAGGGGGCTCCTATAATTCACCCCTCCACTTT. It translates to CASRIGGSYNSPLHF.

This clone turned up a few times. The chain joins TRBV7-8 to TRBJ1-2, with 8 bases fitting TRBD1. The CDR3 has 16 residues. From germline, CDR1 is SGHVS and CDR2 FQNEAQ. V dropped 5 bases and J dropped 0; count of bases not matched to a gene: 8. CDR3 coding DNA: TGTGCCAGCAGCCCCAACCGGGACAGGACTAACTATGGCTACACCTTC. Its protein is CASSPNRDRTNYGYTF.

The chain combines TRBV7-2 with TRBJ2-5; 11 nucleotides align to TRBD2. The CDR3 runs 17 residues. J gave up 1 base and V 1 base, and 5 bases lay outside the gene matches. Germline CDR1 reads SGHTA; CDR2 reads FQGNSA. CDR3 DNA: TGTGCCAGCAGCTTAGGCGGGCTAGCGGGGGGCCAAGAGACCCAGTACTTC. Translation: CASSLGGLAGGQETQYF.